This TCR beta chain derives from a study of blood T cell repertoires in COVID-19. On the study more broadly: Collection of acute and convalescent COVID-19 samples took place in the United States, Italy and Spain.

Sequencing was performed with immunoSEQ multiplex PCR; in TCRdb, only in-frame clones are kept and a portion is missing. The data contain around 60,000 clones, roughly 90% of them seen just once; the ten biggest clones take up over 0.95%. From germline, CDR1 is KGHSH and CDR2 LQKENI. Deletions cut 1 base from V and 2 bases from J, with 11 bases between. The length of the CDR3 is 15 residues. This chain links TRBV18 with TRBJ1-1; TRBD1 might be the D (6 bases). The source of this sequence is a man in his 60s with acute or convalescent COVID-19. The source material was peripheral blood. The CDR3 loop reads CASSPLATGNTEAFF. The CDR3 nucleotides are TGTGCCAGCTCACCACTCGCGACAGGTAACACTGAAGCTTTCTTT.